What follows describes a single TCR beta chain. The data originate from a study of blood T cell repertoires in COVID-19. Study-wide context: COVID-19 samples, acute and convalescent, were from the United States, Italy and Spain. Sources were T cells, B-cell-depleted T cells, or PBMCs; the material itself was cDNA or gDNA.

J gave up 5 bases and V 1 base, and 8 bases lay outside the gene matches. The CDR3 consists of 17 residues. Per the germline V gene, CDR1 is SGHTS and CDR2 is YDEGEE. In the study's own analysis: Nucleated cell number was recorded as an estimate derived from reference gene primer amplification. Only in-frame clones appear in the TCRdb table, and some are missing; sequencing was by immunoSEQ multiplex PCR. The V and J calls and clone size are taken from that table; D and trimming were inferred from the DNA. The repertoire holds some 170,000 clones, with around 84% as singletons. The clonotype originates from a man in his forties with acute or convalescent COVID-19. The sequenced sample was peripheral blood. The genes are TRBV5-8 and TRBJ2-1; 11 nucleotides line up with TRBD2. The CDR3 reads CASSLFSGGANHNEQFF. The CDR3 DNA sequence: TGTGCCAGCAGCTTGTTTAGCGGGGGGGCCAACCACAATGAGCAGTTCTTC.